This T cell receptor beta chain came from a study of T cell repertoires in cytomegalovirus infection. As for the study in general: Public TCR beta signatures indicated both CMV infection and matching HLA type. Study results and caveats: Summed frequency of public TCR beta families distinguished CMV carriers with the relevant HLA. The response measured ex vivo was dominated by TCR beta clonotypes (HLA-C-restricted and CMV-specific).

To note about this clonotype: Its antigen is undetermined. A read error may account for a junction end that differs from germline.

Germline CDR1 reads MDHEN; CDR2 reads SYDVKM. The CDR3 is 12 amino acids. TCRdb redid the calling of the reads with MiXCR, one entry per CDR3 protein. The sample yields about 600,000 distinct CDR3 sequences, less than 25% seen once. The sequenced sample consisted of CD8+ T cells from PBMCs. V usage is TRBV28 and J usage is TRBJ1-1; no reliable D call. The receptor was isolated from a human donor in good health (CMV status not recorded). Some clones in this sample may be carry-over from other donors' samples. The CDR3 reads CASSKMNTEALF. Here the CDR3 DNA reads TGTGCCAGCAGTAAAATGAACACTGAAGCTCTCTTT.